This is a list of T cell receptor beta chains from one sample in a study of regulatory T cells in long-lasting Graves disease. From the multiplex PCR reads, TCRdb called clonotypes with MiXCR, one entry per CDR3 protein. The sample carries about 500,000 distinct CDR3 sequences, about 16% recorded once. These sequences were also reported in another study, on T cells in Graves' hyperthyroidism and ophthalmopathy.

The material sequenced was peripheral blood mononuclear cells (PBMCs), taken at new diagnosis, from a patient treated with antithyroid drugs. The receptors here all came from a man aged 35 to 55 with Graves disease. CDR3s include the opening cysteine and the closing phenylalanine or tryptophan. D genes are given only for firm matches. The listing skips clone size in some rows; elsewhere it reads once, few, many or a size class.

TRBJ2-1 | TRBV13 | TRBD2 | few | TGTGCCAGCAGCTTTTTAGCGGGAGGGCCCTGGGGGAATGAGCAGTTCTTC | CASSFLAGGPWGNEQFF
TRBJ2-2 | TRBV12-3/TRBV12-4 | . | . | TGTGCCAGCAGTTCCCTGGGGTGGACCGGGGAGCTGTTTTTT | CASSSLGWTGELFF
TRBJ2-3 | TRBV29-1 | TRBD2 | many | TGCAGCGTTACGGGAGGGCCTACAGATACGCAGTATTTT | CSVTGGPTDTQYF
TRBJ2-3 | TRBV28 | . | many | TGTGCCAGCAGCCTCGAACGGACGGGAAGCACAGATACGCAGTATTTT | CASSLERTGSTDTQYF
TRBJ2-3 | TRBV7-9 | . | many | TGTGCCAGCAGCTTAGATGGGGGAGGTGGCGCAGATACGCAGTATTTT | CASSLDGGGGADTQYF
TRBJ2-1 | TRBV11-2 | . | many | TGTGCCAGCAGCTTATTCCGAGGAGTCCCCCCCATTGAGCAGTTCTTC | CASSLFRGVPPIEQFF
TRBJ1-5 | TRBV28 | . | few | TGTGCCAGCAGAGATACAGGTCTCCTTCATCAGCCCCAGCATTTT | CASRDTGLLHQPQHF
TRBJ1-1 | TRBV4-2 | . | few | TGTGCCAGCAGCCGGAATCCGGGACAGAACACTGAAGCTTTCTTT | CASSRNPGQNTEAFF
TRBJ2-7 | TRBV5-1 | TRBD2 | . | TGCGCCAGCAGCTTGGACGGGAGGGGCAATGAGCAGTACTTC | CASSLDGRGNEQYF
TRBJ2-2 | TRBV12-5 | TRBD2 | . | TGTGCTAGTGGTCTCGGACTAGCGGGCCACACCGGGGAGCTGTTTTTT | CASGLGLAGHTGELFF
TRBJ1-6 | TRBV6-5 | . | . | TGTGCCAGCAGTTACTCGAGCGGCAGTCGGGATAATTCACCCCTCCACTTT | CASSYSSGSRDNSPLHF
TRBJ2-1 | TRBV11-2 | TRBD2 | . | TGCGCCAGCAGCCAAGATTGGGGGGGGTACAATGAGCAGTTCTTC | CASSQDWGGYNEQFF
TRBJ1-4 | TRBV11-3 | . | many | TGTGCCAGCAGCCTTGGAGCAGGGAGGACTAATGAAAAACTGTTTTTT | CASSLGAGRTNEKLFF
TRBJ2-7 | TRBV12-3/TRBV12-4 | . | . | TGTGCCAGCAGCCCCCGTGGTAGCGGTTCCTACGACCAGTACTTC | CASSPRGSGSYDQYF
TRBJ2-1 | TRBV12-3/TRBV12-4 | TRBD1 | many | TGTGCCAGCAGTTCATCCGGGACAGGGAAGAACGACAATGAGCAGTTCTTC | CASSSSGTGKNDNEQFF
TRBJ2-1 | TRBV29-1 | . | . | TGCAGCGTCGTAGGGGTTAGCGGAGCCGAGCAGTTCTTC | CSVVGVSGAEQFF
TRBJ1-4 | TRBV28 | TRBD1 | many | TGTGCCAGCAGTTTTGCAGGGGGCGTTAATGAAAAACTGTTTTTT | CASSFAGGVNEKLFF
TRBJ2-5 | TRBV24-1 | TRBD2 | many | TGTGCCACCAGTGACTCACGACTAGCGGGAGAGCGAGAGACCCAGTACTTC | CATSDSRLAGERETQYF
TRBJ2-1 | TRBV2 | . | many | TGTGCCAGCAGTTTAACTAGTCCCGGGATGGAGCAGTTCTTC | CASSLTSPGMEQFF
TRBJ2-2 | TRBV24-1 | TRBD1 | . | TGTGCCACTACAGGGGGAACGAACACCGGGGAGCTGTTTTTT | CATTGGTNTGELFF
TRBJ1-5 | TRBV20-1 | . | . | TGCAGTGGGGCCGTCTCGGGGGGTGGGCCCCAGCATTTT | CSGAVSGGGPQHF
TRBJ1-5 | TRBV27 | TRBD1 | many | TGTGCCAGCAGCCCTACAGGGGATGGCAATCAGCCCCAGCATTTT | CASSPTGDGNQPQHF
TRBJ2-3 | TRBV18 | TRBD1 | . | TGTGCCAGCTCACCGGAGACAGGGGCCACAGATACGCAGTATTTT | CASSPETGATDTQYF
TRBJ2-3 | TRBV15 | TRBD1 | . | TGTGCCACCAGCAGAGTAAGGGGACAGGGCACAGATACGCAGTATTTT | CATSRVRGQGTDTQYF
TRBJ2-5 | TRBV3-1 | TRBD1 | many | TGTGCCAGCAGCCATCCCGAGGGGGCGCAAGAGACCCAGTACTTC | CASSHPEGAQETQYF
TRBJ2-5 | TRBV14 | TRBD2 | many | TGTGCCAGCAGCCAAGCAGCGGGGCCTATCCAAGAGACCCAGTACTTC | CASSQAAGPIQETQYF
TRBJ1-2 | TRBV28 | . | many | TGTGCCAGCAGTTACCCGGGGTTTGGGGCGGAAGGCTACACCTTC | CASSYPGFGAEGYTF
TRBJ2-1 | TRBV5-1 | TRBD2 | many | TGCGCCAGCAGCCCAAGCGGGAGGGCCGGGTACAATGAGCAGTTCTTC | CASSPSGRAGYNEQFF
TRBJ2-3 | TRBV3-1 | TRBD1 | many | TGTGCCAGCAGTCCGGGACAGACCACAGATACGCAGTATTTT | CASSPGQTTDTQYF
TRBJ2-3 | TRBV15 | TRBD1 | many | TGTGCCACCAGGAGTGGGACAGGGGTTAAAGATACGCAGTATTTT | CATRSGTGVKDTQYF
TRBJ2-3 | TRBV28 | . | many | TGTGCCAGCAGTCCGCGTTTGGGGACAATCCGCGATACGCAGTATTTT | CASSPRLGTIRDTQYF
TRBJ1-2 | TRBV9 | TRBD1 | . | TGTGCCAGCAGCGGCTCCAGGGGGCTTAGCTACACCTTC | CASSGSRGLSYTF
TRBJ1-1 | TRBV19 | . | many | TGTGCCAGTAGTATAGATGGAAAACTGCCCGCTTTCTTT | CASSIDGKLPAFF
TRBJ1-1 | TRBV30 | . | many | TGTGCCTCCGAGGGTCTGAACACTGAAGCTTTCTTT | CASEGLNTEAFF
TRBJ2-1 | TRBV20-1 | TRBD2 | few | TGCAGTGCCCGAAGGGGGACTAGCGGAACCAATGAGCAGTTCTTC | CSARRGTSGTNEQFF
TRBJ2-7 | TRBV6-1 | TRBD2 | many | TGTGCCAGCCAACTGAGGACTAGCGGGAGGTTAATGAGTTCCTACGAGCAGTACTTC | CASQLRTSGRLMSSYEQYF
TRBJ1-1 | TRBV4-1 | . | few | TGCGCCAGCAGCCAAGATCAGGTAGCAGGGCTATTCTCTAGGTACACTGAAGCTTTCTTT | CASSQDQVAGLFSRYTEAFF
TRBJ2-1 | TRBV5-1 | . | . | TGCGCCAGCAGCTATCGAACGAACAATGAGCAGTTCTTC | CASSYRTNNEQFF
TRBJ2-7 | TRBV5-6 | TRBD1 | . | TGTGCCAGCAGCTTGAACGGACAGGGATTCTTCGAGCAGTACTTC | CASSLNGQGFFEQYF
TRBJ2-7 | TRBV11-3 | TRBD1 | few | TGTGCCAGCAGCCCGCGGACAGGGGTGAACTACGAGCAGTACTTC | CASSPRTGVNYEQYF
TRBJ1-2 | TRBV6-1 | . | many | TGTGCCAGCATTTTCCTGCCTGAGGGAGACTATGGCTACACCTTC | CASIFLPEGDYGYTF
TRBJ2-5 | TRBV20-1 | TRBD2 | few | TGCAGTGCTAGTGTAATAGCGGGAGCCCTTCGGGAGACCCAGTACTTC | CSASVIAGALRETQYF
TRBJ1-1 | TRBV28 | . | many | TGTGCCAGCAGTTCGGCGGGTCTTTTGACTGAAGCTTTCTTT | CASSSAGLLTEAFF
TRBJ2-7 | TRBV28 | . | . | TGTGCCAGCAGTTTCACACGAACAGTCTACGAGCAGTACTTC | CASSFTRTVYEQYF
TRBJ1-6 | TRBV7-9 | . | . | TGTGCCAGCACAGGGTTTAATTCACCCCTCCACTTT | CASTGFNSPLHF
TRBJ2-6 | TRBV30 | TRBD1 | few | TGTGCCTGGAGGAGGGATTCGACAGGGGCCAACGTCCTAACTTTC | CAWRRDSTGANVLTF
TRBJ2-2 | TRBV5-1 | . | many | TGCGCCAGCAGCTTTGTTACAGGGCAGAACACCGGGGAGCTGTTTTTT | CASSFVTGQNTGELFF
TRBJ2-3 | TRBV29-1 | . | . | TGCAGCTTCCTGGACAGTCTTGGTACAGATACGCAGTATTTT | CSFLDSLGTDTQYF
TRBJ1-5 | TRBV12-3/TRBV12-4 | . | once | TGTGCCAGCAGTTTAGGCGGGGTTCTGCCCCAGCATTTT | CASSLGGVLPQHF
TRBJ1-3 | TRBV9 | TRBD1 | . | TGTGCCAGCCGAGGGACAGGGCGAAACTCTGGAAACACCATATATTTT | CASRGTGRNSGNTIYF
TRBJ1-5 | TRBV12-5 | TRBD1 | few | TGTGCTAGTGGTTTGGACTTCCCCGGGACAGCACATAGCAATCAGCCCCAGCATTTT | CASGLDFPGTAHSNQPQHF
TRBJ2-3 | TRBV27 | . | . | TGTGCCAGCAGGGAGCCGGGGACAGATACGCAGTATTTT | CASREPGTDTQYF